This section outlines one T cell receptor (beta chain) sequence together with its context. The germline V gene encodes CDR1 LGHDT and CDR2 YNNKEL (reference sequence). The CDR3 is made up of 14 amino acids. Trimming stripped 3 bases from V and 6 bases from J, with 11 bases between. This record belongs to a study of T cells in Graves' hyperthyroidism and ophthalmopathy. Authors of the study amplified TCR beta CDR3 regions from RNA transcripts. The HTBI primer set served for first-round RT-PCR of the TCR CDR3. TCRdb fed the multiplex PCR reads into MiXCR, producing one record per CDR3 protein. The sample contains some 580,000 distinct CDR3 sequences, approximately 15% of which appear only once.

The chain recombines TRBV3-1 with TRBJ1-4; D possibly corresponds to TRBD1 (5 bases). The receptor comes from a woman aged 40 to 50 with Graves' ophthalmopathy. Sequenced: blood. The CDR3 is CASSQRGGYEKLFF. As DNA, the CDR3 is TGTGCCAGCAGCCAGAGGGGAGGATATGAAAAACTGTTTTTT. The whole variable domain, remainder taken from reference TRBV3-1 and TRBJ1-4, is DTAVSQTPKYLVTQMGNDKSIKCEQNLGHDTMYWYKQDSKKFLKIMFSYNNKELIINETVPNRFSPKSPDKAHLNLHINSLELGDSAVYFCASSQRGGYEKLFFGSGTQLSVL.